The rows below give T cell receptor beta chains drawn from one sample of a study of shared clonotypes between healthy human individuals. Libraries were prepared by immunoSEQ multiplex PCR; TCRdb keeps only in-frame clonotypes and omits some of them. Here the sample spans around 1.4 million clones, approximately 98.5% being singletons. Sequencing was done on a sample of naive CD4+ T cells sorted from blood. Source of these receptors: a man in his thirties or forties in good health. Both conserved end residues are part of each CDR3. A D gene is named only where the DNA matches it firmly. The size of a clone is reported for some rows only, either as once, few or many, or as a class for expanded clones.

TGTGCCAGCAGCGAACGGGGCCAAGAGACCCAGTACTTC,CASSERGQETQYF,TRBV7-9,TRBJ2-5,-,-
TGCGCCAGCAGCGTCGGACTAGCGGGGATGGAGACCCAGTACTTC,CASSVGLAGMETQYF,TRBV5-1,TRBJ2-5,-,TRBD2
TGTGCCAGCAGTGATCCGGGACAGGGCCCGAAAGGGGATGGCTACACCTTC,CASSDPGQGPKGDGYTF,TRBV28,TRBJ1-2,-,TRBD1
TGTGCCAGCAGTCGAATCGCCGGCGGACAGGGGGGAAATGAGCAGTTCTTC,CASSRIAGGQGGNEQFF,TRBV2,TRBJ2-1,-,TRBD1
TGTGCCAGTAGTATCGTACTACTAACCGGGGAGCTGTTTTTT,CASSIVLLTGELFF,TRBV19,TRBJ2-2,-,-
TGTGCTAGTGGACGGGACAGGGACCACATTCAGGTCCCCGGGGAGCTGTTTTTT,CASGRDRDHIQVPGELFF,TRBV12-5,TRBJ2-2,-,TRBD1
TGTGCCAGCAGCGTCGCGGGATACCCAGATACGCAGTATTTT,CASSVAGYPDTQYF,TRBV9,TRBJ2-3,-,-
TGTGCCAGCAGCGACGAATCCAAAAACATTCAGTACTTC,CASSDESKNIQYF,TRBV2,TRBJ2-4,-,-
TGTGCCAGCAGCCGCCGGACTAGCTGGGGGGAGTCCCAGTACTTC,CASSRRTSWGESQYF,TRBV27,TRBJ2-5,-,TRBD2
TGTGCCTGGATGGGAGACAGCAGAAACACCATATATTTT,CAWMGDSRNTIYF,TRBV30,TRBJ1-3,-,-
TGCGCCAGCAGCTTCGGGCATGTGCCAGATACGCAGTATTTT,CASSFGHVPDTQYF,TRBV5-1,TRBJ2-3,once,-
TGTGCCAGCAGCCCAGATGGTGGACGGAAAACTAACTATGGCTACACCTTC,CASSPDGGRKTNYGYTF,TRBV5-6,TRBJ1-2,-,-
TGTGCCAGCAGTTTTAGGGGTTTTCAGCCCCAGCATTTT,CASSFRGFQPQHF,TRBV28,TRBJ1-5,-,-
TGTGCCAGTAGTATAGAGACAGCAAACGAGCAGTACTTC,CASSIETANEQYF,TRBV19,TRBJ2-7,-,-
TGTGCCAGCAGCTTGGCGGGAGGGGGGGCCCGCTCTGGAAACACCATATATTTT,CASSLAGGGARSGNTIYF,TRBV5-4,TRBJ1-3,-,-
TGTGCCAGCAGTGACCCGTCCAATCAGCCCCAGCATTTT,CASSDPSNQPQHF,TRBV6-4,TRBJ1-5,-,-
TGTGCCAGCAGCGGGCTGTGGGGCAATCAGCCCCAGCATTTT,CASSGLWGNQPQHF,TRBV16,TRBJ1-5,-,-
TGTGCCAGCGGGAAGACCGGACTAGCGGGATCCTACGAGCAGTACTTC,CASGKTGLAGSYEQYF,TRBV27,TRBJ2-7,-,TRBD2
TGTGCCAGCAGTATACGGACAGGGACGGGCTACACCTTC,CASSIRTGTGYTF,TRBV27,TRBJ1-2,once,TRBD1
TGCGCCAGCAGCCAAGGACAGCCCGCGAACACCGGGGAGCTGTTTTTT,CASSQGQPANTGELFF,TRBV4-3,TRBJ2-2,once,-
TGTGCCAGCAGCCCCAGGGGAATCCCCGGGGAGCTGTTTTTT,CASSPRGIPGELFF,TRBV13,TRBJ2-2,-,-
TGTGCCAGCAGTTTTCGGGCTAGCGGGCTTTTCTCCTACGAGCAGTACTTC,CASSFRASGLFSYEQYF,TRBV27,TRBJ2-7,once,TRBD2
TGTGCCAGCAGCTTGCGGGGACTAGCGGGAGCAGATACGCAGTATTTT,CASSLRGLAGADTQYF,TRBV5-8,TRBJ2-3,-,TRBD2
TGTGCCAGCAGAATACAGGGGGCGAGGGTAGACGAGCAGTACTTC,CASRIQGARVDEQYF,TRBV6-5,TRBJ2-7,-,TRBD1
TGCGCCAGCAGCTTGCATGGACTAGCGGAGACCACCGGGGAGCTGTTTTTT,CASSLHGLAETTGELFF,TRBV5-1,TRBJ2-2,-,TRBD2
TGCGCCAGCAGCTTAGGGCAGGGTGCCTACGAGCAGTACTTC,CASSLGQGAYEQYF,TRBV5-1,TRBJ2-7,-,-
TGTGCCAGCAGCGGACGGGACAGGAGGTATGGCTACACCTTC,CASSGRDRRYGYTF,TRBV11-2,TRBJ1-2,-,TRBD1
TGTGCCAGCAGAAAGGTGGGGGCAACTAATGAAAAACTGTTTTTT,CASRKVGATNEKLFF,TRBV7-9,TRBJ1-4,-,-
TGTGCTAGTGGTCTCGACGACTGGACGTCTTCCACCGGGGAGCTGTTTTTT,CASGLDDWTSSTGELFF,TRBV12-5,TRBJ2-2,-,-
TGTGCCAGCAGCCCCGGCCTAGTCGGGGCAGTGCAGTTCTTC,CASSPGLVGAVQFF,TRBV7-6,TRBJ2-1,-,-
TGTGCCAGCAGGAGGGAGACCCTGAACACCGGGGAGCTGTTTTTT,CASRRETLNTGELFF,TRBV21-1,TRBJ2-2,-,-
TGCGCCAGCAGCTTGGGAGCAGGAACCTACGAGCAGTACTTC,CASSLGAGTYEQYF,TRBV5-1,TRBJ2-7,once,-
TGTGCCAGCAGTAGTAGTGGAGGGGCCAACGTCCTGACTTTC,CASSSSGGANVLTF,TRBV2,TRBJ2-6,once,-
TGCGCCAGCAGCTTGGAAAGGTCTGGGGCCAACGTCCTGACTTTC,CASSLERSGANVLTF,TRBV5-1,TRBJ2-6,-,-
TGTGCCAGCTCAAAAGGGGGCTATAGCAATCAGCCCCAGCATTTT,CASSKGGYSNQPQHF,TRBV6-5,TRBJ1-5,-,TRBD1
TGTGCCACCAGGACGGACACTCTGAGCTCTGGAAACACCATATATTTT,CATRTDTLSSGNTIYF,TRBV15,TRBJ1-3,-,-
TGTGCCAGCAGCTTGAGGTTATACGAGCAGTACTTC,CASSLRLYEQYF,TRBV7-9,TRBJ2-7,-,-
TGTGCCAGTAGTATCAACCTGGGTGAAAAACTGTTTTTT,CASSINLGEKLFF,TRBV19,TRBJ1-4,-,-
TGTGCCAGTAGTAACAGTTTTATTACCATGACGGTGAACACTGAAGCTTTCTTT,CASSNSFITMTVNTEAFF,TRBV19,TRBJ1-1,-,-
TGCGCCAGCAGCTTGGGAACGACTAGCGGGGCTAGCACAGATACGCAGTATTTT,CASSLGTTSGASTDTQYF,TRBV5-1,TRBJ2-3,-,TRBD2
TGTGCCATCAGTGCGGAGGGAAACACTGAAGCTTTCTTT,CAISAEGNTEAFF,TRBV10-3,TRBJ1-1,-,-
TGTGCCAGCAGTTCCCCCCGAGGGGAAGGCACAGATACGCAGTATTTT,CASSSPRGEGTDTQYF,TRBV28,TRBJ2-3,once,-
TGTGCCAGCAGTTTAGTGCCAACCCCCCGGGAGACCCAGTACTTC,CASSLVPTPRETQYF,TRBV27,TRBJ2-5,once,-
TGCGCCAGCAGTGAGTCTATAACAGGGCGGACCGGGGAGCTGTTTTTT,CASSESITGRTGELFF,TRBV10-1,TRBJ2-2,-,-
TGTGCCAGCAGCCGGAATACAGAGCAGTACTTC,CASSRNTEQYF,TRBV7-9,TRBJ2-7,once,-
TGTGCAACCAGAGGGACGAGCAACTACGAGCAGTACTTC,CATRGTSNYEQYF,TRBV6-1,TRBJ2-7,-,-
TGTGCCAGCAGCTTACAGGCTGAAGAGACCCAGTACTTC,CASSLQAEETQYF,TRBV7-9,TRBJ2-5,once,-
TGTGCCAGCAGTCTAAGGGGTACAGATACGCAGTATTTT,CASSLRGTDTQYF,TRBV27,TRBJ2-3,-,-
TGTGCCAGCAGTTATTCAGGGTTGGGGGAGACCCAGTACTTC,CASSYSGLGETQYF,TRBV27,TRBJ2-5,-,-